This TCR beta chain was captured in a study of blood T cell repertoires in COVID-19. V shed 3 bases and J shed 9 bases, with 14 bases lying between them. The CDR3 is made up of 14 amino acids. In germline, CDR1 is KGHDR, CDR2 SFDVKD. Produced via immunoSEQ multiplex PCR; TCRdb's table is partial and in-frame only. The sample yields about 220,000 clones, 80% seen once. The clonotype was recovered from an older woman with acute or convalescent COVID-19. Sequencing was done on a sample of peripheral blood. V usage is TRBV24-1 and J usage is TRBJ1-5; D remains ambiguous. The CDR3 bases are TGTGCCACCAGTGATCCCTCTGGCCCAGGGCCCCAGCATTTT. This sequence encodes CATSDPSGPGPQHF.